These 4 T cell receptor beta chains came from one sample sequenced in a study of T cell responses to AZD1222 COVID-19 vaccine. Measured with immunoSEQ multiplex PCR; TCRdb has only the in-frame clones, and not every one. The data hold tens of thousands of clones, with under 95% observed a single time. The source material was peripheral blood, sampled on day 0 of AZD1222 vaccination. The receptors stem from an adult in good health.

This chain connects TRBV4-1 to TRBJ2-7; D may be TRBD1 or TRBD2 (5 bases each). CDR3 size: 15 residues. Germline lookup yields CDR1 MGHRA and CDR2 YSYEKL. V lost 5 bases, J lost 6 bases, and 20 bases lay in between. The CDR3 protein is CASSYTGPTTGEQYF. DNA of the CDR3: TGCGCCAGCAGCTACACGGGACCCACGACGGGCGAGCAGTACTTC.

The rearrangement uses TRBV10-2 and TRBJ2-7; 10 nucleotides match TRBD2. Trimming at V came to 3 bases and at J to 4 bases, leaving 6 bases not matched to a gene. Germline CDR1 WSHSY, CDR2 SAAADI. This CDR3 is built from 15 residues. DNA of the CDR3: TGCGCCAGCAGTGAAGAGGGACTAGCGTTGTACGAGCAGTACTTC. Its translation is CASSEEGLALYEQYF.

On this clone: Sequence at one end of the junction differs from germline and may be a read error. This sequence joins TRBV7-7 and TRBJ1-1; D unresolved. The CDR3 contains 13 residues. The germline V gene encodes CDR1 SSHAT and CDR2 FNYEAQ (reference sequence). Here the CDR3 DNA reads TGTGCTAGCAGCTCTACAGAGAACACTGAAGCTTTCTTT. Translating gives CASSSTENTEAFF.

This clone was seen a single time. CDR3 amino acids: CASSNFNTGELFF. In DNA form, the CDR3 reads TGTGCCAGTAGTAATTTCAATACCGGGGAGCTGTTTTTT. The gene calls are TRBV19 and TRBJ2-2, with D unresolved. CDR1 LNHDA and CDR2 SQIVND come from the germline V gene (reference sequence). This CDR3 is 13 amino acids long. V lost 4 bases to trimming and J lost 5 bases, with 8 bases between them.